This T cell receptor (beta chain) originates from a study of T cell changes during pregnancy in multiple sclerosis. Germline-derived CDR1 and CDR2 are SGHAT and FQNNGV. The V gene end was trimmed by 5 bases and the J gene end by 8 bases; junction bases not matched to a gene: 18. CDR3 length: 17 amino acids. Some clones are missing from TCRdb's copy, which holds only in-frame ones; the method was immunoSEQ multiplex PCR. In the table there are about 88,000 clones, around 90% of which are singletons. The rearrangement joins TRBV11-2 to TRBJ2-1; 7 nucleotides align to TRBD1. Material: peripheral blood, obtained in the first trimester of pregnancy. This clonotype was obtained from a female donor with multiple sclerosis, enrolled in a pregnancy study. As DNA, the CDR3 is TGTGCCAGCAGCGTACGCCCGGGCCCCTCGAGGGGGCATGAGCAGTTCTTC. Protein product: CASSVRPGPSRGHEQFF.